A single sample is the source of the 27 T cell receptor beta chains below, sequenced in a study of beta chain features in type 1 diabetes. The sequenced template was cDNA made from the entire isolated RNA. Sequencing was performed with immunoSEQ multiplex PCR; in TCRdb, only in-frame clones are kept and a portion is missing. The sample holds hundreds of thousands of clones, over 10% seen once. The sample taken for sequencing was naive CD4+ T cells from blood. Every receptor here comes from a young man in good health.

This clone has a handful of counts. V usage is TRBV7-9 and J usage is TRBJ2-6; maybe TRBD2 (5 bases). The V gene's germline CDR1 is SEHNR and CDR2 FQNEAQ (reference sequence). The CDR3 is made up of 18 amino acids. V shed 6 bases and J shed 0 bases, with 18 bases lying between them. CDR3 DNA: TGTGCCAGCAGGGCTTTTGGAGGTATAAGCTCTGGGGCCAACGTCCTGACTTTC. Encoded protein: CASRAFGGISSGANVLTF. Using reference TRBV7-9 and TRBJ2-6 for the parts outside the CDR3, the full variable domain is DTGVSQNPRHKITKRGQNVTFRCDPISEHNRLYWYRQTLGQGPEFLTYFQNEAQLEKSRLLSDRFSAERPKGSFSTLEIQRTEQGDSAMYLCASRAFGGISSGANVLTFGAGSRLTVL.

The V and J genes are TRBV7-3 and TRBJ2-3, with D possibly matching TRBD1 (5 bases). Germline loops: CDR1 SGHTA, CDR2 FQGTGA. The CDR3 runs 15 residues. V was pared by 5 bases and J by 2 bases, with 14 bases between. CDR3 region: CASSPSTRATDTQYF. The CDR3 DNA reads TGTGCCAGCAGCCCATCCACCAGGGCCACAGATACGCAGTATTTT.

Only a few counts were recorded for this clone. The gene calls are TRBV7-2 and TRBJ1-3; no reliable D call. The CDR3 totals 13 residues. V shed 5 bases and J shed 1 base, with 6 bases lying between them. Germline CDR1 SGHTA, CDR2 FQGNSA. CDR3 nucleotides: TGTGCCAGCAGCATGCAGTCTGGAAACACCATATATTTT. It specifies CASSMQSGNTIYF. Drawing the rest from reference TRBV7-2 and TRBJ1-3, the complete variable domain is GAGVSQSPSNKVTEKGKDVELRCDPISGHTALYWYRQSLGQGLEFLIYFQGNSAPDKSGLPSDRFSAERTGGSVSTLTIQRTQQEDSAVYLCASSMQSGNTIYFGEGSWLTVV.

This clone came up a few times. The V and J genes are TRBV5-1 and TRBJ2-7; 7 bases fit TRBD1. Germline trimming cut 0 bases from V and 2 bases from J; bases unmatched to any gene: 5. Germline V gene data show CDR1 as SGHRS and CDR2 as YFSETQ. The CDR3 extends over 15 amino acids. CDR3 loop: CASSLAEQGAYEQYF. The CDR3 bases are TGCGCCAGCAGCTTGGCTGAGCAGGGGGCCTACGAGCAGTACTTC.

DNA for the CDR3: TGTGCCAGCAGCGTAGGGGCGGGTGTTAGTGAGACCCAGTACTTC. Protein: CASSVGAGVSETQYF. The rearrangement uses TRBV9 and TRBJ2-5; possibly TRBD2 for D (5 bases). This CDR3 has 15 residues. V lost 0 bases to trimming and J lost 5 bases, with 14 bases between them. Germline V lookup: CDR1 SGDLS, CDR2 YYNGEE.

The chain recombines TRBV11-2 with TRBJ2-1; 13 nucleotides agree with TRBD2. The J segment lost 3 bases and the V segment lost 3 bases, leaving 2 bases of the junction unmatched. Germline V gives CDR1 SGHAT, CDR2 FQNNGV. This CDR3 has 16 amino acids. Written as DNA, the CDR3 is TGTGCCAGCAGCTTGGGACTAGCGGGATACTACAATGAGCAGTTCTTC. Translated, it gives CASSLGLAGYYNEQFF.

In its sample, this clone was seen a few times. The chain is built from TRBV7-9 and TRBJ1-1; 7 nucleotides align to TRBD1. Germline-derived CDR1 and CDR2 are SEHNR and FQNEAQ (reference sequence). The CDR3 is 17 amino acids. Losses at the gene ends were 1 base for V and 5 bases for J; bases not matched to a gene: 13. The CDR3 is CASSLDLSTGPVTEAFF. The CDR3, as DNA: TGTGCCAGCAGCTTAGATTTATCGACAGGGCCGGTAACTGAAGCTTTCTTT.

This clone was seen more than once but under ten times. The rearrangement joins TRBV9 to TRBJ2-2; tentative D call: TRBD1 (5 bases). Germline assignment: CDR1 SGDLS and CDR2 YYNGEE. There are 17 residues in the CDR3. The germline V and J ends were trimmed by 4 bases and 6 bases, with 22 bases remaining between them. Here the CDR3 reads CASSPQDIRSWAGELFF. The CDR3 region has the DNA TGTGCCAGCAGCCCTCAGGACATTCGAAGTTGGGCCGGGGAGCTGTTTTTT.

The V and J genes are TRBV5-1 and TRBJ2-3, with D perhaps TRBD2 (5 bases). V was clipped by 5 bases and J by 6 bases, with 13 bases between them. This CDR3 has 13 residues. Germline CDR1 reads SGHRS; CDR2 reads YFSETQ. The CDR3 spells CASRLSGGDTQYF. The DNA for the CDR3 is TGCGCCAGCAGGCTATCAGGAGGTGATACGCAGTATTTT.

This clone came up a few times. The chain joins TRBV9 to TRBJ1-1, with a tentative D call TRBD1 (5 bases). Germline V gives CDR1 SGDLS, CDR2 YYNGEE. This CDR3 region has 14 residues. The ends were cut back, 7 bases at V and 0 bases at J, with 13 bases in the middle. CDR3 sequence: CASGRGVLNTEAFF. As DNA, the CDR3 is TGTGCCAGCGGCCGGGGGGTGCTGAACACTGAAGCTTTCTTT.

This chain connects TRBV25-1 to TRBJ2-1; 9 bases map to TRBD2. This CDR3 spans 14 amino acids. Unmatched junction bases numbered 1, after V lost 3 bases and J lost 4 bases. Germline CDR1 MGHDK, CDR2 SYGVNS. In DNA, the CDR3 is TGTGCCAGCAGTGATAGCGGGGGATACAATGAGCAGTTCTTC. As protein: CASSDSGGYNEQFF.

The rearrangement uses TRBV7-9 and TRBJ2-5, with 11 bases identical to TRBD2. The V gene's germline CDR1 is SEHNR and CDR2 FQNEAQ (reference sequence). The CDR3 covers 17 residues. The CDR3 DNA follows: TGTGCATCTAACGTAGCGGGAGGGCCTAGGAGTAAAGAGACCCAGTACTTC. Translated, it gives CASNVAGGPRSKETQYF.

The table lists this clone with a few counts. The chain combines TRBV6-5 with TRBJ2-5; D unresolved. The V gene's germline CDR1 is MNHEY and CDR2 SVGAGI. Trimming took 0 bases from V and 2 from J, leaving 10 bases between them. The CDR3 spans 15 residues. CDR3 protein: CASSYSKTVQETQYF. The CDR3 nucleotides are TGTGCCAGCAGTTACTCGAAAACAGTTCAAGAGACCCAGTACTTC.

CDR3 in amino acids: CAPGDSCLYSNQPQHF. DNA for the CDR3: TGTGCCCCCGGGGACAGCTGCCTCTATAGCAATCAGCCCCAGCATTTT. J is TRBJ1-5 and V is TRBV30, with 7 positions matching TRBD1. V gave up 8 bases and J gave up 0 bases; unmatched junction bases: 13. CDR1 is GTSNPN and CDR2 is SVGIG in the germline V gene (reference sequence). CDR3 length: 16 residues.

The chain employs TRBV19 and TRBJ1-2, with D possibly TRBD1 on 6 matching bases. Germline V gene data show CDR1 as LNHDA and CDR2 as SQIVND (reference sequence). V lost 5 bases to trimming and J lost 4 bases, with 20 bases between them. This CDR3 contains 16 residues. The CDR3: CASSPGPETGRYGYTF. The CDR3, as DNA: TGTGCCAGTAGTCCCGGCCCCGAGACAGGCCGCTATGGCTACACCTTC.

This chain uses TRBV7-2 with TRBJ2-7; 9 nucleotides agree with TRBD2. The V segment lost 2 bases and the J segment 6 bases; nucleotides outside the gene matches: 11. Germline CDR1 is SGHTA and CDR2 is FQGNSA. The CDR3 has 16 residues. The CDR3 loop reads CASSLRGGAIPGEQYF. As DNA, the CDR3 is TGTGCCAGCAGCTTACGCGGGGGGGCAATACCCGGCGAGCAGTACTTC.

The gene calls are TRBV28 and TRBJ2-1; D gene uncertain. The V gene's germline CDR1 is MDHEN and CDR2 SYDVKM. Trimming removed 6 bases at V and 5 bases at J, with 5 bases between. There are 11 residues in the CDR3. The CDR3 here is CASSHNNEQFF. For the CDR3, the DNA is TGTGCCAGCAGCCACAACAATGAGCAGTTCTTC.

This clone came up a few times. The gene calls are TRBV7-9 and TRBJ2-7; 7 bases map to TRBD1. The germline V gene has CDR1 SEHNR and CDR2 FQNEAQ (reference sequence). V dropped 5 bases and J dropped 3; count of bases not matched to a gene: 10. The CDR3 has 15 amino acids. The CDR3 region is CASSPWTGTNYEQYF. The CDR3 DNA reads TGTGCCAGCAGCCCCTGGACAGGCACAAACTACGAGCAGTACTTC.

This clone was detected only a few times. V is TRBV6-1 and J is TRBJ1-4; 8 bases match TRBD1. The CDR3 spans 14 residues. J gave up 10 bases and V 1 base, and 5 bases lay outside the gene matches. Germline V gene lookup returns CDR1 MNHNS and CDR2 SASEGT. In DNA, the CDR3 is TGTGCCAGCAGTGAAGGGTCTACAGGGGGAAAACTGTTTTTT. It codes for CASSEGSTGGKLFF.

The rearrangement links TRBV27 to TRBJ2-6; D is ambiguous. V was cut by 4 bases and J by 0 bases, with 7 bases left in between. Germline CDR1 reads MNHEY; CDR2 reads SMNVEV (reference sequence). The CDR3 has 15 residues. The CDR3 DNA reads TGTGCCAGCAGTTCCCCCTACTCTGGGGCCAACGTCCTGACTTTC. Encoded protein: CASSSPYSGANVLTF.

The sample holds a few counts of this clone. V and J are TRBV28 and TRBJ1-4; no definite D call. Germline CDR1 is MDHEN and CDR2 is SYDVKM. Trimming left V 6 bases short and J 8 bases short, with 13 bases between. This CDR3 spans 13 amino acids. Here the CDR3 reads CASSPPGGEKLFF. CDR3 in DNA: TGTGCCAGCAGCCCACCAGGAGGCGAAAAACTGTTTTTT.

The chain has TRBV6-1 and TRBJ1-1, with no clear D. Deletions cut 4 bases from V and 3 bases from J, with 12 bases between. The germline V gene has CDR1 MNHNS and CDR2 SASEGT. CDR3 length equals 14 residues. CDR3 DNA sequence: TGTGCCAGCAGTGTTGAATGGGGAGACACTGAAGCTTTCTTT. Translation gives CASSVEWGDTEAFF.

V is TRBV29-1 and J is TRBJ1-2; D is undetermined. Trimming removed 3 bases at V and 4 bases at J, with 12 bases between. The germline V gene encodes CDR1 SQVTM and CDR2 ANQGSEA. The CDR3 is 13 amino acids. DNA for the CDR3: TGCAGCGTTGACCGATCCTACAGCTATGGCTACACCTTC. Its translation: CSVDRSYSYGYTF.

The chain links TRBV9 to TRBJ1-1; 11 positions agree with TRBD1. Germline CDR1 is SGDLS and CDR2 is YYNGEE. Trimming at V came to 4 bases and at J to 0 bases, leaving 8 bases not matched to a gene. The CDR3 extends over 17 amino acids. The CDR3 nucleotides read TGTGCCAGCAGCCGAAGGGACAGGGGGGAGATGAACACTGAAGCTTTCTTT. Translation gives CASSRRDRGEMNTEAFF.

This chain links TRBV7-9 with TRBJ2-7; 10 bases are shared with TRBD1. V trimming: 1 base; J trimming: 5 bases; junction bases outside the gene matches: 2. This CDR3 region has 14 residues. CDR1 and CDR2 (germline): SEHNR, FQNEAQ (reference sequence). This CDR3 reads CASSLGQGADEQYF. As DNA, the CDR3 is TGTGCCAGCAGCTTAGGACAGGGGGCCGACGAGCAGTACTTC. Complete variable domain (other parts from reference TRBV7-9 and TRBJ2-7): DTGVSQNPRHKITKRGQNVTFRCDPISEHNRLYWYRQTLGQGPEFLTYFQNEAQLEKSRLLSDRFSAERPKGSFSTLEIQRTEQGDSAMYLCASSLGQGADEQYFGPGTRLTVT.

This clone turned up a few times. This chain links TRBV6-1 with TRBJ2-7, with 7 positions matching TRBD1. V gave up 3 bases and J gave up 6 bases; unmatched junction bases: 8. Germline loops: CDR1 MNHNS, CDR2 SASEGT. The CDR3 runs 14 residues. The CDR3 DNA reads as TGTGCCAGCAGTGATGACAGGGATTCCGGCGAGCAGTACTTC. This gives the protein CASSDDRDSGEQYF.

There are a few counts of this clone. V and J are TRBV25-1 and TRBJ1-4, with D tentatively TRBD1 (5 bases). The V gene's germline CDR1 is MGHDK and CDR2 SYGVNS. Trimming stripped 4 bases from V and 4 bases from J, with 10 bases between. The CDR3 sequence is 14 residues long. The CDR3, as DNA: TGTGCCAGCAGTGTAGCAGGGTTTAATGAAAAACTGTTTTTT. Translation gives CASSVAGFNEKLFF.